This T cell receptor beta chain was identified during a study of T cells after yellow fever vaccination. Each CDR3 protein gets one entry after TCRdb re-called the 5' RACE reads with MiXCR. The repertoire includes about 260,000 distinct CDR3 sequences, about 5.2% of them detected once, and around 3.3% sits in the top ten. Germline CDR1 SGHVS, CDR2 FQNEAQ. CDR3 length equals 15 residues. The germline V and J ends were trimmed by 0 bases and 2 bases, with 8 bases remaining between them. Findings and caveats of the study: Researchers report a weaker secondary response that nonetheless peaked faster, day 5 versus 15.

This clonotype was counted a few times. Antigen specificity is unknown. This material consisted of CD4+ T cells sorted from PBMCs, taken on the day of the yellow fever booster vaccination. The clonotype comes from a man between 18 and 29 years old who received the YFV17D yellow fever vaccine. The genes are TRBV7-8 and TRBJ2-1; D possibly corresponds to TRBD1 (6 bases). This CDR3 reads CASSLAGATYNEQFF. The CDR3, as DNA: TGTGCCAGCAGCTTAGCGGGGGCCACCTACAATGAGCAGTTCTTC.